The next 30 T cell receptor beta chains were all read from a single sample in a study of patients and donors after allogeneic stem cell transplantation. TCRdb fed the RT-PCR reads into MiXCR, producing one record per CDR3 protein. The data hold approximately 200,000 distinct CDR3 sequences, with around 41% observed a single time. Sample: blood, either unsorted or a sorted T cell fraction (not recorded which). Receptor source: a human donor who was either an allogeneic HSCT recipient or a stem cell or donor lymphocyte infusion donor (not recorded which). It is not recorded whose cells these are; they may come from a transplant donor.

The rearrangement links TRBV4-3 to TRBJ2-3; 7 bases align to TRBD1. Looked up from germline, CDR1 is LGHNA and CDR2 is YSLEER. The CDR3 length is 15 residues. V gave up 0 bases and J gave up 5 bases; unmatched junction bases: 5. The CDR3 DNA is TGCGCCAGCAGCCAAGATCCGACAGGGCGAGATACGCAGTATTTT. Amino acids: CASSQDPTGRDTQYF.

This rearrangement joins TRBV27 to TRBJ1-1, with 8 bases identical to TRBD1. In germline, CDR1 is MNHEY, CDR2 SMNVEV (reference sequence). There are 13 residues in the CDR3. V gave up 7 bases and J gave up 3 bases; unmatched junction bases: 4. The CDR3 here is CASTGGQDTEAFF. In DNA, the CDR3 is TGTGCCAGCACCGGGGGACAGGACACTGAAGCTTTCTTT.

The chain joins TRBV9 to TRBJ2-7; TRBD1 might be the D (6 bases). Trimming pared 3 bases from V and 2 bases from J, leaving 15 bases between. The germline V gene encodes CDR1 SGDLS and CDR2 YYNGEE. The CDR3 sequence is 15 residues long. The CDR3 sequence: CASSARTGKAYEQYF. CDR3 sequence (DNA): TGTGCCAGCAGCGCTAGAACAGGGAAGGCCTACGAGCAGTACTTC.

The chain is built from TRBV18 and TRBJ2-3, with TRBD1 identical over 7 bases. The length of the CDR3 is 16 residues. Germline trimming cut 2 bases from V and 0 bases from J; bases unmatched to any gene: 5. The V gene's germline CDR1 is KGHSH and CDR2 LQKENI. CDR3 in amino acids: CASSPARTGSTDTQYF. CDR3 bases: TGTGCCAGCTCACCAGCTCGGACAGGAAGCACAGATACGCAGTATTTT.

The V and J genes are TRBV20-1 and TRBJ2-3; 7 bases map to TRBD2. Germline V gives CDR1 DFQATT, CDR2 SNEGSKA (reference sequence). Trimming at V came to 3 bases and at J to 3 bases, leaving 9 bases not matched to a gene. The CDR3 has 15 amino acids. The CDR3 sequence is CSASGLAGPTDTQYF. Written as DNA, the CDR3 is TGCAGTGCTAGTGGGTTAGCGGGCCCAACAGATACGCAGTATTTT.

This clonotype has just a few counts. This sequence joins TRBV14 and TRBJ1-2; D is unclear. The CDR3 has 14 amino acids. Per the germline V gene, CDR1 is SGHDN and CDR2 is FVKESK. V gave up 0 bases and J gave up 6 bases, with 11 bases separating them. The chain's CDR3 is CASSQDWGTDGYTF. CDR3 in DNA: TGTGCCAGCAGCCAAGATTGGGGAACGGATGGCTACACCTTC.

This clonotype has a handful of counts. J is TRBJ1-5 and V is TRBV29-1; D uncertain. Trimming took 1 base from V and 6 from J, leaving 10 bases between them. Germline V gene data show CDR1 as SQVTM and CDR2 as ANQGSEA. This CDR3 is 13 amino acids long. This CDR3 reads CSVEVGPGQPQHF. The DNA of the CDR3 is TGCAGCGTTGAAGTGGGTCCTGGTCAGCCCCAGCATTTT.

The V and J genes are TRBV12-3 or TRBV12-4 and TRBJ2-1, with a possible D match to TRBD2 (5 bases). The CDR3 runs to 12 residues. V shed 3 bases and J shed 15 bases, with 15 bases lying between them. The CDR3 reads CASSLPLGKGFF. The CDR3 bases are TGTGCCAGCAGTTTGCCACTAGGCAAGGGGTTCTTC.

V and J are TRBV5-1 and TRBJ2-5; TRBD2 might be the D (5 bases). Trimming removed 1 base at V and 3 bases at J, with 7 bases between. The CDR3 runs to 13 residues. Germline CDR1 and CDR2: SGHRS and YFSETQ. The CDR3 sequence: CASSLLAEETQYF. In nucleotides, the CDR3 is TGCGCCAGCAGCTTGCTAGCCGAAGAGACCCAGTACTTC.

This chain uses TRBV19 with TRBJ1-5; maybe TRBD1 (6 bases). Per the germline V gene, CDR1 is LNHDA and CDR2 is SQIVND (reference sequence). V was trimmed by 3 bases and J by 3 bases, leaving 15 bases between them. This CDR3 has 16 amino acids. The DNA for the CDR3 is TGTGCCAGTAGTATGATGGGGGGCGGCTTCAATCAGCCCCAGCATTTT. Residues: CASSMMGGGFNQPQHF.

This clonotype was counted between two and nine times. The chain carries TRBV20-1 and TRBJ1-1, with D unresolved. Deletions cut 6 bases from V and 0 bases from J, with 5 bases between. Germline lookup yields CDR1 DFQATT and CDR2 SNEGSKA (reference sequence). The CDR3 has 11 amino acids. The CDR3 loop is CSAWLNTEAFF. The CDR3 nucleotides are TGCAGTGCGTGGTTGAACACTGAAGCTTTCTTT.

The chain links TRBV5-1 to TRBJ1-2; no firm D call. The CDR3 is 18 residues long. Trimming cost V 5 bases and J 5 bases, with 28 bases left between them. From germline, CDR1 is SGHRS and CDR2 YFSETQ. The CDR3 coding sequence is TGCGCCAGCAGAAGCGTCCAGGTTCCCGCCCGTATCGGGTATGGCTACACCTTC. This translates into CASRSVQVPARIGYGYTF.

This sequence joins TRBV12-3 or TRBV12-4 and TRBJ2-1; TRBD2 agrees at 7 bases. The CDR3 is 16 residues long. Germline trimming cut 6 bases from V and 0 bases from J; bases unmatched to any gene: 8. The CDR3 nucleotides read TGTGCCAGCAGCTCCACTAGCGACAGCTCCTACAATGAGCAGTTCTTC. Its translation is CASSSTSDSSYNEQFF.

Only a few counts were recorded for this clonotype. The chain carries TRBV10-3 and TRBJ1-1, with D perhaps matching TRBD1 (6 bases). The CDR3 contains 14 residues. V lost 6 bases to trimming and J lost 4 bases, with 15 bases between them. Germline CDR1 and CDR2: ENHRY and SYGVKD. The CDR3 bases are TGTGCCATCAGCAAGAATACAGGGACCACTGAAGCTTTCTTT. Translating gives CAISKNTGTTEAFF.

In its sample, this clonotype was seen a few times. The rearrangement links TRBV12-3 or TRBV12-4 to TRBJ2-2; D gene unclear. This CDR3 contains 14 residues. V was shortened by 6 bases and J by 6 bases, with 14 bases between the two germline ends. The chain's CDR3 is CASSPAGSAGELFF. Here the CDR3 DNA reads TGTGCCAGCAGCCCAGCCGGATCGGCCGGGGAGCTGTTTTTT.

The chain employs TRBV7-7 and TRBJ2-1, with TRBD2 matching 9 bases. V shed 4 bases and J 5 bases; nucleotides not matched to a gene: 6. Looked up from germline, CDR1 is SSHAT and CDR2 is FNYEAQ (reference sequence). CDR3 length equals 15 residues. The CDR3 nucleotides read TGTGCCAGCAGCTCCGGACTAGCGACCCACAATGAGCAGTTCTTC. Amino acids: CASSSGLATHNEQFF.

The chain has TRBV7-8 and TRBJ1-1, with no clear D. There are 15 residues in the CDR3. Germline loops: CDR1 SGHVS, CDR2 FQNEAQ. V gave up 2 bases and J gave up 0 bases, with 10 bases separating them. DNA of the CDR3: TGTGCCAGCAGCTTAAGAGTGGGGATGAACACTGAAGCTTTCTTT. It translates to CASSLRVGMNTEAFF.

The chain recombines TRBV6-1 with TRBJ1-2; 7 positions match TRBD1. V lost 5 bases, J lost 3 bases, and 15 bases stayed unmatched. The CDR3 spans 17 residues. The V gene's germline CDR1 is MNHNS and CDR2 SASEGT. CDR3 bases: TGTGCCAGCAGTAAGGGTGACAGGGATCTCCAGGACTATGGCTACACCTTC. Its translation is CASSKGDRDLQDYGYTF.

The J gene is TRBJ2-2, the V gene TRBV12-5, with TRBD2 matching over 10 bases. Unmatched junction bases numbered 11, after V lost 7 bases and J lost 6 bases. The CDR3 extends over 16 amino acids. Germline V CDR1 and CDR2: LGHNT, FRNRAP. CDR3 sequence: CASAPNLAGVPGELFF. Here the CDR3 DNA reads TGTGCTAGTGCCCCTAATCTAGCGGGAGTCCCCGGGGAGCTGTTTTTT.

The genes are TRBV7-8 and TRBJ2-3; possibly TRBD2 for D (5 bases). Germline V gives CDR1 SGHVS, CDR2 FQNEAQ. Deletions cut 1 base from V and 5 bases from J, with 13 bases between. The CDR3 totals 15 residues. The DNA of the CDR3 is TGTGCCAGCAGCTTAGAACTAGTCCCCAGAGATACGCAGTATTTT. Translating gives CASSLELVPRDTQYF.

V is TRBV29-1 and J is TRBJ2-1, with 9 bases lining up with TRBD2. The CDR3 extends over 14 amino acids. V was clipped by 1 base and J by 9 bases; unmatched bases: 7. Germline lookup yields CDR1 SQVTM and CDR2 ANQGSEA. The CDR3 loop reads CSVEGSGSYTEQFF. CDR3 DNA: TGCAGCGTTGAAGGTAGCGGGAGTTATACTGAGCAGTTCTTC.

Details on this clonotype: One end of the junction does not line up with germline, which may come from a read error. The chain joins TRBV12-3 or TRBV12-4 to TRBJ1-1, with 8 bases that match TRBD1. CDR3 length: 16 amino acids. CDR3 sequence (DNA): TGTGTCAGCAGTTTAAGGGGCAGGGGGCGTCGGACTGAAGCTTTCTTT. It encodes CVSSLRGRGRRTEAFF.

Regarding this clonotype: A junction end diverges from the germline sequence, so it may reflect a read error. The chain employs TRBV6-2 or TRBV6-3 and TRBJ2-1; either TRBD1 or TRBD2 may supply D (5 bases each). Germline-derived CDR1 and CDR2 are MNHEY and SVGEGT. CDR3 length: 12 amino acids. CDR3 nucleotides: TGTGCCAGCAGAAACGCGGCCGGGGCCTGGGTCTTC. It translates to CASRNAAGAWVF.

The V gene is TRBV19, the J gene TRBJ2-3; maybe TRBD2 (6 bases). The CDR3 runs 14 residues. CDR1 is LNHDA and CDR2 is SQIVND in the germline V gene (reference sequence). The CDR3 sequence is CARGLAGSTDTQYF. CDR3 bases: TGTGCTAGAGGGTTGGCGGGATCCACAGATACGCAGTATTTT.

The DNA of the CDR3 is TGTGCCAGCAGCTCGTTCCAGCGGGAGGGCCATGAGCAGTTCTTC. It is translated as CASSSFQREGHEQFF. The chain joins TRBV9 to TRBJ2-1, with TRBD2 matching over 10 bases. Germline loops: CDR1 SGDLS, CDR2 YYNGEE. The CDR3 consists of 15 residues. J was trimmed by 8 bases and V by 4 bases; bases with no gene match: 9.

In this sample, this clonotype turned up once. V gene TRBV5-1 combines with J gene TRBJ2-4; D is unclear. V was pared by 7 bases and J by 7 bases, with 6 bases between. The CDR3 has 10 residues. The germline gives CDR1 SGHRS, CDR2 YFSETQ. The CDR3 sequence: CASGFNIQYF. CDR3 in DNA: TGCGCCAGCGGATTTAACATTCAGTACTTC. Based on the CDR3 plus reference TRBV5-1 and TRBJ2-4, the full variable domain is KAGVTQTPRYLIKTRGQQVTLSCSPISGHRSVSWYQQTPGQGLQFLFEYFSETQRNKGNFPGRFSGRQFSNSRSEMNVSTLELGDSALYLCASGFNIQYFGAGTRLSVL.

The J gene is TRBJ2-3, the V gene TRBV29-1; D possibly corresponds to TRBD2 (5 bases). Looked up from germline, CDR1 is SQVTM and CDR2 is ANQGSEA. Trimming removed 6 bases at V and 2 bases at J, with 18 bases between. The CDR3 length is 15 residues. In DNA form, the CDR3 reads TGCAGCGTGCCGCCCGGGGTAGAATTCACAGATACGCAGTATTTT. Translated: CSVPPGVEFTDTQYF.

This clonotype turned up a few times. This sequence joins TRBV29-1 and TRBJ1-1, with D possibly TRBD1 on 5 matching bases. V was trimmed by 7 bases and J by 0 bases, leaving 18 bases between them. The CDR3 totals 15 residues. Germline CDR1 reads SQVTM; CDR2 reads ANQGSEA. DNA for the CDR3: TGCAGCGGTACGTTGTACAGGCCCATGAACACTGAAGCTTTCTTT. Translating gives CSGTLYRPMNTEAFF.

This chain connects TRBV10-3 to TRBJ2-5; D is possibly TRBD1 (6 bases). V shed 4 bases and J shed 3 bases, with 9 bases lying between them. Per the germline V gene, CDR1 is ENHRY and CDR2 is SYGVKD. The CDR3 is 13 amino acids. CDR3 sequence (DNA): TGTGCCATCAGTGTCGACAGGAAAGAGACCCAGTACTTC. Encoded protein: CAISVDRKETQYF.

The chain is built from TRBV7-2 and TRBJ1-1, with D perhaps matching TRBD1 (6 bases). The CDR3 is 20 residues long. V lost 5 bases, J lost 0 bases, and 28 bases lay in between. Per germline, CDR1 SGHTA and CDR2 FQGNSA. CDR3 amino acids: CASSVLVLGAGTIMNTEAFF. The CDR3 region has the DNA TGTGCCAGCAGCGTCTTAGTTCTGGGGGCAGGGACTATCATGAACACTGAAGCTTTCTTT.